This T cell receptor (beta chain) was observed in a study of cytomegalovirus exposure and HLA in healthy donors. General observations from the study: Apparent HLA restriction characterized most CMV-associated TCR beta chains in a later analysis.

The primer mix had 60 Vbeta and 13 Jbeta primers. Produced via immunoSEQ multiplex PCR; TCRdb's table is partial and in-frame only. The sample consists of around 80,000 clones, around 78% of them appearing once. This clone was seen more than once but under ten times. What it recognizes is unknown. The V and J ends lost 0 bases and 5 bases respectively, with 11 bases between them. Germline V gene data show CDR1 as MNHEY and CDR2 as SVGAGI. The CDR3 consists of 14 residues. This clonotype originated in a man aged 18 to 35 in good health and CMV-seropositive. V gene TRBV6-5 combines with J gene TRBJ2-7; TRBD1 might be the D (5 bases). Specimen: PBMCs. CDR3 sequence reads: CASSYSGRAHEQYF. CDR3 coding DNA: TGTGCCAGCAGTTACTCGGGCAGGGCCCACGAGCAGTACTTC.